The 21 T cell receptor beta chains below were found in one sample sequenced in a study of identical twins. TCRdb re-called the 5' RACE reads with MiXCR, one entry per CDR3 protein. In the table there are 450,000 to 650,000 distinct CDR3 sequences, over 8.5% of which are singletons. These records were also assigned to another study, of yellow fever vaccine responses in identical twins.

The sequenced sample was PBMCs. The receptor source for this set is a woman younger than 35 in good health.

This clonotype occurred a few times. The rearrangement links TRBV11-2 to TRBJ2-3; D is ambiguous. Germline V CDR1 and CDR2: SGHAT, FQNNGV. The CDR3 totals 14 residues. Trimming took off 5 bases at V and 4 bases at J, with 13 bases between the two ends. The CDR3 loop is CASSPSAGPDTQYF. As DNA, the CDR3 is TGTGCCAGCAGCCCCTCGGCAGGCCCAGATACGCAGTATTTT. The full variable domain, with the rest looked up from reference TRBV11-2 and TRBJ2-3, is EAGVAQSPRYKIIEKRQSVAFWCNPISGHATLYWYQQILGQGPKLLIQFQNNGVVDDSQLPKDRFSAERLKGVDSTLKIQPAKLEDSAVYLCASSPSAGPDTQYFGPGTRLTVL.

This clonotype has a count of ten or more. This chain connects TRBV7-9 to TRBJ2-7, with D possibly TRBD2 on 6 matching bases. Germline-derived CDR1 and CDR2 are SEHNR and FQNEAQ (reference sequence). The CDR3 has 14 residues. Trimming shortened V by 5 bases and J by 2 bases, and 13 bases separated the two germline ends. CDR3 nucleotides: TGTGCCAGCAGCCACCGGGACTCACCCTACGAGCAGTACTTC. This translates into CASSHRDSPYEQYF. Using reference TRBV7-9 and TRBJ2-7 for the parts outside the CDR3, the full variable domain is DTGVSQNPRHKITKRGQNVTFRCDPISEHNRLYWYRQTLGQGPEFLTYFQNEAQLEKSRLLSDRFSAERPKGSFSTLEIQRTEQGDSAMYLCASSHRDSPYEQYFGPGTRLTVT.

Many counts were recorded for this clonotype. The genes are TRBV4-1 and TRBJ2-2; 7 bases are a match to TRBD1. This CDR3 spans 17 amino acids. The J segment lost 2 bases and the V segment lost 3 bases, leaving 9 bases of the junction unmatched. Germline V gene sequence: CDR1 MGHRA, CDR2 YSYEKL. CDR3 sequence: CASSQEYRGSNTGELFF. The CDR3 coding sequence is TGCGCCAGCAGCCAGGAATACAGGGGTAGTAACACCGGGGAGCTGTTTTTT.

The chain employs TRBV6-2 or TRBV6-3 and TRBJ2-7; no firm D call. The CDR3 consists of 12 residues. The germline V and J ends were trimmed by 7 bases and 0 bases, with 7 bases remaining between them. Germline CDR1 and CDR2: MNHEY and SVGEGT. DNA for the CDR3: TGTGCCAGCAAAGAGCACTCCTACGAGCAGTACTTC. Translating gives CASKEHSYEQYF.

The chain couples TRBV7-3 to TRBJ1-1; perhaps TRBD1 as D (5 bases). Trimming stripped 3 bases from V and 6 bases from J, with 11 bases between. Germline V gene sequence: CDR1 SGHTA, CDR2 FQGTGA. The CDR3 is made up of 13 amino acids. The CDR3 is CASSLIGGAEAFF. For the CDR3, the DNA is TGTGCCAGCAGCTTGATTGGGGGGGCTGAAGCTTTCTTT.

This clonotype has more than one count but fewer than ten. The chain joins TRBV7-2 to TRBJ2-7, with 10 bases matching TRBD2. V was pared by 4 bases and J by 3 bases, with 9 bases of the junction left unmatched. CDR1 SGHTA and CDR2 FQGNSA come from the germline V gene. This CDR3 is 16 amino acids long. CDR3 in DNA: TGTGCCAGCAGCTCCCCGAGCGGGAGGGCCGACTACGAGCAGTACTTC. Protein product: CASSSPSGRADYEQYF.

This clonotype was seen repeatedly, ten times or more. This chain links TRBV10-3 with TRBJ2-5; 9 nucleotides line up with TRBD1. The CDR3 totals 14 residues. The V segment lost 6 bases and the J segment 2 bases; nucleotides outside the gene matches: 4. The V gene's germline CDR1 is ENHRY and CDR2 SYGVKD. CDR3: CAISGDRVQETQYF. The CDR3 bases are TGTGCCATCAGCGGGGACAGGGTTCAAGAGACCCAGTACTTC.

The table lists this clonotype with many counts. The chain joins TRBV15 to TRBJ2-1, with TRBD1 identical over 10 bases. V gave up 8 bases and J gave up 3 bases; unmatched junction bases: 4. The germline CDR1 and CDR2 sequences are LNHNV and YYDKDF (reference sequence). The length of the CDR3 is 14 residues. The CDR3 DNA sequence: TGTGCCACCCGGACAGGGGGAGTCTACAATGAGCAGTTCTTC. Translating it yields CATRTGGVYNEQFF.

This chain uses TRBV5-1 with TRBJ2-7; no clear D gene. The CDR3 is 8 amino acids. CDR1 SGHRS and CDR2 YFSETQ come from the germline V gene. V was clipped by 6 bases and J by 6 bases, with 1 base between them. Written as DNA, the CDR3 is TGCGCCAGCACCGAGCAGTACTTC. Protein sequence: CASTEQYF. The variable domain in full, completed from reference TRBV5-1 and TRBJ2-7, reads KAGVTQTPRYLIKTRGQQVTLSCSPISGHRSVSWYQQTPGQGLQFLFEYFSETQRNKGNFPGRFSGRQFSNSRSEMNVSTLELGDSALYLCASTEQYFGPGTRLTVT.

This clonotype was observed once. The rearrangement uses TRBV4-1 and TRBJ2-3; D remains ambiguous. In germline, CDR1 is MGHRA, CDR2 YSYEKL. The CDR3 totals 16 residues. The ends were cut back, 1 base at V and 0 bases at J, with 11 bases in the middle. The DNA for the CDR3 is TGCGCCAGCAGCCAAGCCCGCCCCTCTAGCACAGATACGCAGTATTTT. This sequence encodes CASSQARPSSTDTQYF.

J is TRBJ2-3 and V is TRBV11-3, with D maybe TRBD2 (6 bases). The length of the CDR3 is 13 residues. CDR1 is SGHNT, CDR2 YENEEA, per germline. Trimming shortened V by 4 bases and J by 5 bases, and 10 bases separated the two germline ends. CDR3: CASSSPGGDTQYF. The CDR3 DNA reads TGTGCCAGCAGCTCACCCGGGGGAGATACGCAGTATTTT.

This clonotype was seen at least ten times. The CDR3 is CSARKGQGRGYTF. CDR3 in DNA: TGCAGTGCTAGGAAGGGACAGGGGCGGGGCTACACCTTC. The genes are TRBV20-1 and TRBJ1-2; 10 bases map to TRBD1. The V gene end was trimmed by 3 bases and the J gene end by 8 bases; junction bases not matched to a gene: 6. The CDR3 totals 13 residues. Germline V gene sequence: CDR1 DFQATT, CDR2 SNEGSKA (reference sequence).

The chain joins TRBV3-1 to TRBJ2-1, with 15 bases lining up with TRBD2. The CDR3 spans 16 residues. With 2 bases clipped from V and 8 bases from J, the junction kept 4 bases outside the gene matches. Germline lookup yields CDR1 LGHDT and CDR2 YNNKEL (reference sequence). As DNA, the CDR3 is TGTGCCAGCAGCCAATGGACTAGCGGGGGGGAGGATGAGCAGTTCTTC. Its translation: CASSQWTSGGEDEQFF.

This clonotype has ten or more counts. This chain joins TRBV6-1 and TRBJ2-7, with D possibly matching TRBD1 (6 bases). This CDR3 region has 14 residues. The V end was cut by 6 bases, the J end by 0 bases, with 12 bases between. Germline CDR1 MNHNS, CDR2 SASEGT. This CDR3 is CASSRTGSSYEQYF. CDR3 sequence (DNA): TGTGCCAGCAGCCGTACAGGGAGCTCCTACGAGCAGTACTTC.

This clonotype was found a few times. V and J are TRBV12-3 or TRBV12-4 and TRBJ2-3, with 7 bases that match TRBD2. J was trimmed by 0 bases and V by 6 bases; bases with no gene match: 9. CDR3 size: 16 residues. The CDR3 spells CASSPGRRSSTDTQYF. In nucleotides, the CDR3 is TGTGCCAGCAGCCCCGGGAGGCGATCTAGCACAGATACGCAGTATTTT.

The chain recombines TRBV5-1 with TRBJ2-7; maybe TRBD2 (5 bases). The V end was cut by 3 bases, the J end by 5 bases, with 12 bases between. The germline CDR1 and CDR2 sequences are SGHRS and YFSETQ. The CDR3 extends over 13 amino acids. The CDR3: CASSSDAGHEQYF. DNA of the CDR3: TGCGCCAGCAGCTCCGACGCGGGCCACGAGCAGTACTTC.

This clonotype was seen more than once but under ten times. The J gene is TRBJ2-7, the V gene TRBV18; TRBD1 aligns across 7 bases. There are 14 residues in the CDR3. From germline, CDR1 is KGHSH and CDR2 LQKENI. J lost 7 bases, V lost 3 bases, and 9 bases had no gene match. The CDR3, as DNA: TGTGCCAGCTCACCTTGGGACAGAATGCGGGAGCAGTACTTC. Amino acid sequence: CASSPWDRMREQYF.

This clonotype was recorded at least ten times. CDR3 in amino acids: CASRGTGYQPQHF. The CDR3 DNA follows: TGTGCCAGCAGAGGTACAGGGTATCAGCCCCAGCATTTT. The chain is built from TRBV2 and TRBJ1-5, with D tentatively TRBD1 (6 bases). Deletions cut 6 bases from V and 5 bases from J, with 11 bases between. This CDR3 has 13 amino acids. Per the germline V gene, CDR1 is SNHLY and CDR2 is FYNNEI.

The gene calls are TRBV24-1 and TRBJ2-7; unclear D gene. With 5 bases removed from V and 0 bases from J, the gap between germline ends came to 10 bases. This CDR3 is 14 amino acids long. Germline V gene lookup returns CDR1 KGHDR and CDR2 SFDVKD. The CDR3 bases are TGTGCCACCAGTGCCAGCGACCTCTCCTACGAGCAGTACTTC. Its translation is CATSASDLSYEQYF.

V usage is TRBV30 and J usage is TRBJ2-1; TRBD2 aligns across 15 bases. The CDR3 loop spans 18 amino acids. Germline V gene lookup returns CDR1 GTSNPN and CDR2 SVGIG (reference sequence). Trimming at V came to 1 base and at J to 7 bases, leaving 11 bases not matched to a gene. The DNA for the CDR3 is TGTGCCTGGAGTGGGGGACTAGCGGGAGGCTTTGGTATAAATGAGCAGTTCTTC. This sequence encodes CAWSGGLAGGFGINEQFF.

CDR3 DNA: TGTGCCAGCACCGTCTCACCCCAACAGCCCCAGCATTTT. It codes for CASTVSPQQPQHF. The V gene is TRBV12-3 or TRBV12-4, the J gene TRBJ1-5; unclear D gene. With 7 bases removed from V and 7 bases from J, the gap between germline ends came to 14 bases. This CDR3 spans 13 amino acids.